The 27 T cell receptor beta chains reported below all come from one sample, sequenced in a study of cytomegalovirus exposure and HLA in healthy donors. A multiplex PCR was run with 60 Vbeta primers and 13 Jbeta primers. Produced via immunoSEQ multiplex PCR; TCRdb's table is partial and in-frame only. This table holds tens of thousands of clones, over 60% found once. Sequenced sample: PBMCs. The receptor source for this set is a man aged 45-65 years in good health and CMV-seropositive.

V and J are TRBV6-1 and TRBJ1-5, with unresolved D. CDR3 size: 13 residues. V was shortened by 5 bases and J by 7 bases, with 12 bases between the two germline ends. Germline-derived CDR1 and CDR2 are MNHNS and SASEGT. This CDR3 is CASSSDGGQPQHF. The CDR3 coding sequence is TGTGCCAGCAGTTCCGATGGCGGCCAGCCCCAGCATTTT.

The chain joins TRBV30 to TRBJ1-2; tentative D call: TRBD1 (5 bases). In germline, CDR1 is GTSNPN, CDR2 SVGIG (reference sequence). The CDR3 loop spans 14 amino acids. V was cut by 0 bases and J by 0 bases, with 8 bases left in between. CDR3 DNA sequence: TGTGCCTGGAGTGTAGGGGTCCCTAACTATGGCTACACCTTC. The encoded protein is CAWSVGVPNYGYTF. Full variable domain (remainder filled in from reference TRBV30 and TRBJ1-2): SQTIHQWPATLVQPVGSPLSLECTVEGTSNPNLYWYRQAAGRGLQLLFYSVGIGQISSEVPQNLSASRPQDRQFILSSKKLLLSDSGFYLCAWSVGVPNYGYTFGSGTRLTVV.

The table lists this clone with a few counts. This chain joins TRBV2 and TRBJ1-1, with 7 bases that match TRBD1. Germline V gene data show CDR1 as SNHLY and CDR2 as FYNNEI. The CDR3 totals 16 residues. Trimming took 6 bases from V and 4 from J; bases not matched to a gene: 14. CDR3 nucleotides: TGTGCCAGCAGCTTACAGGGGATCGGTTTGGGCACTGAAGCTTTCTTT. Translating gives CASSLQGIGLGTEAFF.

The CDR3 DNA reads as TGTGCCAGCAGTCGGACAGGAGTTTTCTACGAGCAGTACTTC. Translation gives CASSRTGVFYEQYF. The chain has TRBV27 and TRBJ2-7, with 7 positions matching TRBD1. CDR1 and CDR2 from the germline V gene are MNHEY and SMNVEV (reference sequence). Trimming at V came to 5 bases and at J to 3 bases, leaving 7 bases not matched to a gene. The CDR3 consists of 14 residues.

The CDR3 sequence is CASSPGTVGYTF. DNA of the CDR3: TGTGCCAGCAGCCCCGGGACAGTTGGCTACACCTTC. This chain connects TRBV11-2 to TRBJ1-2; 7 positions agree with TRBD1. V shed 5 bases, J shed 7 bases, and the junction held 4 bases outside the gene matches. CDR1 is SGHAT and CDR2 is FQNNGV in the germline V gene. This CDR3 has 12 residues.

This clone has more than one count but fewer than ten. This chain links TRBV30 with TRBJ1-2, with TRBD1 as a possible D gene (6 bases). CDR3 length equals 13 residues. Trimming took off 3 bases at V and 4 bases at J, with 12 bases between the two ends. From germline, CDR1 is GTSNPN and CDR2 SVGIG (reference sequence). CDR3 coding DNA: TGTGCCTGGAGCGGGGGGACACTCTATGGCTACACCTTC. Protein sequence: CAWSGGTLYGYTF.

This chain joins TRBV25-1 and TRBJ1-4; 9 nucleotides match TRBD1. Per germline, CDR1 MGHDK and CDR2 SYGVNS. The CDR3 sequence is 13 residues long. Losses at the gene ends were 4 bases for V and 7 bases for J; bases not matched to a gene: 1. The CDR3 DNA follows: TGTGCCAGCAGTGGGACAGGGGTTGAAAAACTGTTTTTT. This gives the protein CASSGTGVEKLFF.

V is TRBV29-1 and J is TRBJ2-5, with a tentative D call TRBD1 (5 bases). This CDR3 comprises 11 residues. Germline CDR1 and CDR2: SQVTM and ANQGSEA. V was cut by 4 bases and J by 5 bases, with 8 bases left in between. CDR3 sequence reads: CSVGRAETQYF. CDR3 bases: TGCAGCGTTGGCAGGGCGGAGACCCAGTACTTC.

The chain combines TRBV19 with TRBJ1-6; 7 bases are a match to TRBD1. The V gene end was trimmed by 5 bases and the J gene end by 8 bases; junction bases not matched to a gene: 3. Germline loops: CDR1 LNHDA, CDR2 SQIVND (reference sequence). This CDR3 contains 13 residues. The DNA for the CDR3 is TGTGCCAGTAGTGCAACAGGGGATTCACCCCTCCACTTT. Protein product: CASSATGDSPLHF.

V gene TRBV15 combines with J gene TRBJ1-4; D unresolved. Germline CDR1 LNHNV, CDR2 YYDKDF (reference sequence). The CDR3 runs to 11 residues. Trimming took 6 bases from V and 8 from J, leaving 7 bases between them. CDR3 region: CATRAEEKLFF. CDR3 bases: TGTGCCACCAGGGCGGAGGAAAAACTGTTTTTT.

The chain joins TRBV7-9 to TRBJ2-7; 7 bases align to TRBD2. The V gene's germline CDR1 is SEHNR and CDR2 FQNEAQ (reference sequence). Trimming took 3 bases from V and 2 from J; bases not matched to a gene: 10. The CDR3 has 16 amino acids. Here the CDR3 reads CASSLSSGALTYEQYF. The CDR3 nucleotides read TGTGCCAGCAGCTTGTCCAGCGGGGCGCTCACCTACGAGCAGTACTTC.

This clone was counted a few times. V is TRBV30 and J is TRBJ1-1; D ambiguous. The V and J ends lost 0 bases and 1 base respectively, with 15 bases between them. Germline-derived CDR1 and CDR2 are GTSNPN and SVGIG (reference sequence). The CDR3 loop spans 16 amino acids. Here the CDR3 DNA reads TGTGCCTGGAGTGTTCGCGCGTCAGGAGGGAACACTGAAGCTTTCTTT. This encodes CAWSVRASGGNTEAFF.

This chain links TRBV19 with TRBJ2-1; D perhaps matches TRBD2 (5 bases). The germline V and J ends were trimmed by 1 base and 6 bases, with 7 bases remaining between them. Germline V gene sequence: CDR1 LNHDA, CDR2 SQIVND (reference sequence). The CDR3 covers 13 residues. Here the CDR3 reads CASSIGGGNEQFF. The DNA of the CDR3 is TGTGCCAGTAGTATAGGCGGAGGCAATGAGCAGTTCTTC.

The chain has TRBV21-1 and TRBJ1-1; TRBD1, the table's D call, lacks a check against the DNA. TRBV21-1 is a documented pseudogene. This CDR3 is built from 15 residues. CDR3 coding DNA: TGTGCCAGCAGCACCCAACCCAGGGGATTCACTGAAGCTTTCTTT. Residues: CASSTQPRGFTEAFF.

The J gene is TRBJ2-3, the V gene TRBV27; 10 bases map to TRBD2. V was pared by 4 bases and J by 3 bases, with 10 bases of the junction left unmatched. Per germline, CDR1 MNHEY and CDR2 SMNVEV (reference sequence). The CDR3 totals 17 residues. The CDR3 region has the DNA TGTGCCAGCAGTTCCTTTTCTAGCGGGGGACGAACAGATACGCAGTATTTT. Its protein product is CASSSFSSGGRTDTQYF.

The V and J genes are TRBV6-4 and TRBJ2-3; 11 bases fit TRBD2. J lost 9 bases, V lost 3 bases, and 8 bases had no gene match. Germline values: CDR1 MRHNA, CDR2 SNTAGT. The CDR3 contains 15 residues. The CDR3 DNA sequence: TGTGCCAGCAGTGAGACTAGCGGGATCATGGGCACGCAGTATTTT. Translated: CASSETSGIMGTQYF.

This clone has more than one count but fewer than ten. The conserved phenylalanine or tryptophan is not found at the CDR3 terminus, so this likely reflects a read error. It is unclear where the CDR3 begins or ends on the DNA, so no DNA is shown, and the CDR3 is as TCRdb lists it. This chain connects TRBV5-4 to TRBJ1-1; TRBD1 is the table's D call, not checked against the DNA. The CDR3 is 12 residues long, ends included. Germline CDR1 SGHNT, CDR2 YYREEE (reference sequence). This chain's CDR3 is CASSTQGAEALV.

The rearrangement uses TRBV6-5 and TRBJ1-5, with D perhaps matching TRBD1 (5 bases). There are 14 residues in the CDR3. V shed 2 bases and J shed 5 bases, with 10 bases lying between them. Germline V gene lookup returns CDR1 MNHEY and CDR2 SVGAGI. In nucleotides, the CDR3 is TGTGCCAGCAGTTACCAGGGATTGCATCAGCCCCAGCATTTT. Its translation is CASSYQGLHQPQHF.

This clone has just a few counts. CDR3 sequence: CASSSGLAGLDDEQFF. In nucleotides, the CDR3 is TGCGCCAGCAGTTCAGGACTAGCGGGTTTGGACGATGAGCAGTTCTTC. The chain links TRBV5-1 to TRBJ2-1; 11 bases agree with TRBD2. Per germline, CDR1 SGHRS and CDR2 YFSETQ. CDR3 length: 16 amino acids. J gave up 8 bases and V 5 bases, and 12 bases lay outside the gene matches.

In the case of this clone: In this CDR3 the conserved last residue, phenylalanine or tryptophan, is missing, so a read error is likely. This sequence joins TRBV19 and TRBJ1-5; perhaps TRBD1 as D (6 bases). The CDR3 loop spans 13 amino acids. Germline assignment: CDR1 LNHDA and CDR2 SQIVND (reference sequence). Trimming pared 9 bases from V and 9 bases from J, leaving 18 bases between. In DNA form, the CDR3 reads TGTGCCAGCCAGGACAGCTCATCACGGCCCCAGCATGTT. Protein sequence: CASQDSSSRPQHV.

This CDR3 reads CASSLGRGVSYEQYF. DNA of the CDR3: TGTGCCAGCAGTTTAGGGCGGGGGGTGTCCTACGAGCAGTACTTC. V gene TRBV27 combines with J gene TRBJ2-7, with TRBD2 identical over 8 bases. The CDR3 extends over 15 amino acids. The V gene end was trimmed by 2 bases and the J gene end by 1 base; junction bases not matched to a gene: 4. In germline, CDR1 is MNHEY, CDR2 SMNVEV (reference sequence).

The genes are TRBV30 and TRBJ1-2; D gene uncertain. V lost 8 bases and J lost 4, with 17 bases in between. The CDR3 has 13 residues. The germline V gene has CDR1 GTSNPN and CDR2 SVGIG (reference sequence). Written as DNA, the CDR3 is TGTGCCGGCCAGCGGGAGACCATCTATGGCTACACCTTC. It codes for CAGQRETIYGYTF.

This rearrangement joins TRBV27 to TRBJ1-1; D remains unclear. V was trimmed by 3 bases and J by 0 bases, leaving 14 bases between them. The CDR3 spans 16 residues. Germline loops: CDR1 MNHEY, CDR2 SMNVEV (reference sequence). The CDR3 DNA sequence: TGTGCCAGCAGTTTTTTCCCGAGTCTGCTGAACACTGAAGCTTTCTTT. The encoded protein is CASSFFPSLLNTEAFF.

The V gene is TRBV6-5, the J gene TRBJ1-1; maybe TRBD1 (5 bases). V dropped 0 bases and J dropped 4 bases, with 15 bases sitting between them. Germline CDR1 MNHEY, CDR2 SVGAGI. This CDR3 region has 16 residues. The CDR3 DNA reads TGTGCCAGCAGTTACTCCCCCGGAGGGGCGCGCACTGAAGCTTTCTTT. It specifies CASSYSPGGARTEAFF.

This chain uses TRBV6-1 with TRBJ1-5; 10 positions agree with TRBD1. J was trimmed by 0 bases and V by 6 bases; bases with no gene match: 2. The germline CDR1 and CDR2 sequences are MNHNS and SASEGT. The CDR3 loop spans 15 amino acids. The CDR3 bases are TGTGCCAGCAGGACAGGGGGCCTTAGCAATCAGCCCCAGCATTTT. It yields the protein CASRTGGLSNQPQHF.

This rearrangement joins TRBV7-2 to TRBJ1-1, with TRBD1 as a possible D gene (5 bases). Germline V CDR1 and CDR2: SGHTA, FQGNSA. Trimming removed 3 bases from V and 0 bases from J, with 8 bases in between. This CDR3 is built from 14 residues. DNA of the CDR3: TGTGCCAGCAGCTTCGGGGGGATGAACACTGAAGCTTTCTTT. The encoded protein is CASSFGGMNTEAFF.

The chain employs TRBV5-4 and TRBJ2-1, with 9 bases lining up with TRBD2. The CDR3 sequence is 17 residues long. Germline CDR1 and CDR2: SGHNT and YYREEE (reference sequence). V lost 4 bases, J lost 1 base, and 9 bases stayed unmatched. In DNA form, the CDR3 reads TGTGCCAGCAGCAGGGAGGTCCTAGCGGGGTCCTACAATGAGCAGTTCTTC. It translates to CASSREVLAGSYNEQFF.